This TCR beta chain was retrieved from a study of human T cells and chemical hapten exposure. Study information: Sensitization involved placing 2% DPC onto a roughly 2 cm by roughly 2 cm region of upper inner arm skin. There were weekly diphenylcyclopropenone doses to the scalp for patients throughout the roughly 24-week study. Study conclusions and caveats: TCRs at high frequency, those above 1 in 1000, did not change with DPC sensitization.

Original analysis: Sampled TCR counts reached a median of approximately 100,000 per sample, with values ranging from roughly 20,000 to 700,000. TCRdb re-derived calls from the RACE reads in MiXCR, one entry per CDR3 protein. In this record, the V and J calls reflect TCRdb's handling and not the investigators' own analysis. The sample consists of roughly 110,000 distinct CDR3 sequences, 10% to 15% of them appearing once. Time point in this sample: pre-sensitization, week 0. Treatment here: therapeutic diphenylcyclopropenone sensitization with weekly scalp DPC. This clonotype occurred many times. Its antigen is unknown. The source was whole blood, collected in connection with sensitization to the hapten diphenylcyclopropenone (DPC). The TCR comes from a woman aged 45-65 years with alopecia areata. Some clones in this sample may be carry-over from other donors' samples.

CDR3 nucleotides: TGTGCCAGCAGCCGTCAGCGCACTAGCGCCGCCGGGGAGCTGTTTTTT. Residues: CASSRQRTSAAGELFF. This chain joins TRBV7-9 and TRBJ2-2; 7 nucleotides line up with TRBD2. Germline CDR1 is SEHNR and CDR2 is FQNEAQ (reference sequence). J gave up 6 bases and V 5 bases, and 12 bases lay outside the gene matches. The CDR3 is made up of 16 amino acids.